This T cell receptor beta chain was obtained from a study of cytomegalovirus exposure and HLA in healthy donors (dated by TCRdb to 2016 to 2017). At the level of the whole study: According to an earlier analysis of 587 of the donors, 150 million to 200 million T cells yielded over 100 million unique TCR beta sequences and 276 Gb of sequence data. Typing coverage varied by locus: roughly 629-630 donors for A, B, C, DRB1 and DQB1; some 520 for DQA1; more than 600 for DPA1; around 450 for DPB1. The study was designed to test whether signatures of past pathogen exposure could be identified by cataloging public T cell receptors. Genome-wide SNP genotypes for about three fifths of the roughly 670 donors were used in a later genetic analysis, which treated that subset as a discovery cohort. In a later analysis, previously published TCR beta repertoires from some 640 donors were re-analyzed and high-resolution HLA genotyping was added so that TCR occurrence patterns could be studied. Along with the roughly 700-subject first cohort, a separate validation cohort of over a hundred different subjects was used. To decide whether each TCR beta V gene segment behaved as functional or pseudogenic, an earlier analysis of approximately 600 of the donors relied on high-throughput TCR beta sequencing. Of the roughly 400 genotyped donors, over 70% fell in the genetic ancestry cluster associated with self-reported Caucasian donors. In the later analysis, no new phenotypic data were used to find candidate immune exposures; instead, reliance was placed on TCR beta sequences and their occurrence across donors. An early release that covered fewer than 800 HLA-typed donors contained around 300 gigabases of sequencing data and roughly 84 million unique TCR sequences. Four or five DR-DQ haplotypes were handled as single units for association and clustering, since linkage in the cohort was strong. Every repertoire in the discovery cohort had been generated on one and the same sequencing platform. The T cell repertoires of several hundred subjects were profiled by immunosequencing and related to cytomegalovirus serostatus. Donor age, sex, ethnicity and CMV serostatus were collected together with the repertoire data. HLA typing included class I and class II loci at four-digit resolution. The study combined high-throughput TCR immunosequencing, statistical association of individual TCRs with disease status, and machine learning to predict cytomegalovirus infection status. Among roughly 400 genotyped donors of the cohort, an average of approximately 200,000 unique TCR beta nucleotide sequences was sequenced per donor, of which about 18% were non-productive.

Library creation used the immunoSEQ multiplex PCR assay. A mixture of 60 forward primers for TCR Vbeta segments and 13 reverse primers for TCR Jbeta segments was used in the multiplex PCR. The CDR3 region of rearranged TCR beta genes was amplified from genomic DNA with a multiplex PCR assay. The Illumina HiSeq System was used to sequence the amplified TCR beta libraries as 87-base-pair reads. From the authors' description of their analysis: In a later analysis, tens of millions of unique TCR beta chains were counted across the 650 to 700 repertoires, and around 10 million of these chains were shared by at least two donors. To remove PCR and sequencing errors, raw reads were error-corrected and collapsed into unique sequences using a nearest-neighbor algorithm that merged closely related sequences. V, D and J gene segments were assigned by aligning CDR3 sequences to IMGT reference sequences. For a sequence to be retained, a match of at least six nucleotides was required to both a V gene segment and a J gene segment. Rearrangements were called productive when the CDR3 lacked stop codons and stayed in frame with V and J; all others were non-productive. Following IMGT convention, CDR3 was defined as the stretch from the second conserved V-encoded cysteine to the conserved J-encoded phenylalanine. Sequences without an unambiguous match to a single V gene segment were excluded from the earlier analysis of over 500 of the donors. An earlier analysis of about 600 of the donors called V segments functional above 56.7% productive rearrangements and segregating when the between-donor standard deviation exceeded 5%. A statistical classification framework was built to diagnose cytomegalovirus status from the catalog of TCR beta chain sequences. A later analysis assigned V and J genes by comparing TCR nucleotide sequences with IMGT/GENE-DB human TR gene sequences. A later analysis assigned CDR3 sequences and most-parsimonious VDJ recombination scenarios with the TCRdist pipeline. A later analysis defined each TCR beta chain by its CDR3 amino acid sequence plus V-gene family, and excluded reads lacking a unique V-gene family. As a way to deal with suspected cross-contamination and a sequencing artifact, a later analysis dropped hundreds of nucleotide sequences that were highly shared and had low generation probability. For each public chain, a later analysis derived a clonal expansion index from normalized ranks of inferred template counts within each repertoire. In a later analysis, generation probabilities were computed using a VDJ recombination model fitted to out-of-frame rearrangements, and the results were checked against IGoR. A later analysis scored TCR-TCR, TCR-HLA and TCR-CMV co-occurrence with hypergeometric tests, applying a repertoire-size bias correction to TCR pairs. In a later analysis, false discovery rates were estimated by permuting HLA or CMV assignments 20 times. In a later analysis, co-occurring TCRs were grouped using DBSCAN, and TCRdist sequence similarity was added for clustering within HLA-allele-positive subsets. Co-occurrence clustering excluded repertoires with fewer than 30,000 or more than 120,000 public chains, plus five with anomalous nucleotide sharing. TCRdb provides this immuneACCESS table in a form limited to in-frame rearrangements. Some clones are lacking; in checked studies, under half of them reflect an unresolved V gene, and why the rest are absent is not known. V and J calls and clone size follow that table, whereas D and trimming were derived from the DNA. Here the sample has 150,000 to 200,000 clones; 75% to 90% occur a single time. The ten largest clones take up 6% to 7.5% of the sample.

A note on this clone: Its antigen remains undetermined. Base-call qualities are not available, and no considerably larger clone is one nucleotide away.

Study-wide findings and limitations: At a false discovery rate of 0.05, a later analysis linked 16,000 or so TCR beta sequences to specific HLA alleles. The only immune exposure information available for the cohort was CMV serostatus. An earlier analysis of roughly 570 of the donors showed that most TCR beta V segments appeared in productive rearrangements either about 90% or about 30% of the time, which broadly matched IMGT annotations. A cluster of highly shared sequence variants was judged likely to represent a technical artifact of the sequencing pipeline. According to a later analysis, most CMV-associated TCR beta chains appeared to be HLA-restricted, and the HLA associations seemed to be driven largely by CMV exposure. Because the 87-base-pair reads could not distinguish some IMGT-functional V segments, including TRBV6-2 and TRBV6-3, those segments were excluded. In the study, around 160 TCR beta chains were listed as associated with cytomegalovirus. According to the authors, the approach could potentially be generalized to other disease states and immunological phenotypes. Three of the identified cytomegalovirus-associated TCR beta chains were confirmed in vitro to be specific for cytomegalovirus antigens. Roughly uniform sequencing depth across donors was assumed in presence/absence analyses, although this assumption may not hold. Several of the top co-occurrence clusters appeared to be linked to parvovirus B19, influenza, CMV and Epstein-Barr virus, according to a later analysis. Because counts were too low, about 15 rarely observed V segments, including chromosome 9 orphons, were left out of the earlier analysis of 500 to 750 of the donors. Linkage disequilibrium might explain the correlated functional status among segregating V segments, but an unknown experimental factor could not be excluded. Compared with the approximately 700-donor mean, donors in an Asian-associated ancestry cluster had fewer N-insertions in productive TCRs, according to a later genetic analysis. Most TCR sequences were observed very rarely across donors, whereas some public TCRs were present in many individuals. In this cohort, only TCR beta chains were sequenced, and detectable features were limited by the absence of alpha or paired-chain data. A later analysis found that HLA-associated TCR beta chains were more clonally expanded and had lower generation probabilities than equally common non-associated chains. A later analysis found that TCR association rates varied across HLA loci, with DRB1 alleles showing the most associated TCRs and HLA-C alleles the fewest. In a later genetic analysis, a missense DCLRE1C variant was associated with V-gene and J-gene trimming of TCR beta chains, and the association was replicated in an independent cohort. The classifier was reported to diagnose cytomegalovirus status with high specificity and sensitivity in both the original cohort and the validation cohort. When HLA alleles, especially DR and DQ, strongly co-occurred, TCR associations were difficult to assign to individual alleles. Because HLA typing was unavailable for some donors at each locus, only the typed subset was used in association tests. A further reported finding was that TCR beta sequences accurately predicted the HLA-A and HLA-B alleles for most subjects in the first cohort.

The junction shows trimming of 4 bases on V and 4 bases on J, and the gene matches do not reach 10 bases of it. From the cysteine up to the phenylalanine, the CDR3 has a length of 15 residues. Of the read, only the CDR3 DNA is kept; its 45 bases are in frame from base 1. Looking up the germline V gene yields CDR1 SGHNT and CDR2 YENEEA. In total, roughly 710 healthy bone marrow donors made up the cohort. At the time of sampling, all cohort members were nominally healthy, though unrecorded immune exposures were likely present. The donor was CMV seropositive and was included in the group of some 290 seropositive cohort members. A peripheral blood sample was collected from each donor, and TCR beta sequencing was performed on peripheral blood mononuclear cells. The Qiagen DNeasy Blood Extraction Kit was used to extract genomic DNA from the blood cell samples.

The chain couples TRBV11-3 to TRBJ2-7, with 7 central nucleotides matching TRBD1. Input material: PBMCs. This TCR derives from a young man in good health and CMV-seropositive. The CDR3 loop reads CASSSQRSGQYEQYF. The DNA sequence is as follows: TGTGCCAGCAGCTCCCAACGCTCGGGACAGTACGAGCAGTACTTC.